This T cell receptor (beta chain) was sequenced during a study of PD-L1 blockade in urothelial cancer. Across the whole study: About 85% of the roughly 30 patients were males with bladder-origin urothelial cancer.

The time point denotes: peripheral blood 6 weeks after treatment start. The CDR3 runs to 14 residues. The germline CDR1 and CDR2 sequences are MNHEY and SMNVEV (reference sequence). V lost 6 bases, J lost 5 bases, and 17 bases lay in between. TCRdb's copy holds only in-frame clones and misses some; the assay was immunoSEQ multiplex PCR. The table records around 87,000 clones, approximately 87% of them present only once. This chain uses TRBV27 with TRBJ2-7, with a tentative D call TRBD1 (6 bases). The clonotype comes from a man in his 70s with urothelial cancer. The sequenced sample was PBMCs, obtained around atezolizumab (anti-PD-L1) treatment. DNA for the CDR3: TGTGCCAGCAGGCGCAACAGGGTCCAGAACGAGCAGTACTTC. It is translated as CASRRNRVQNEQYF.